This T cell receptor (beta chain) is from a study of T cell responses to AZD1222 COVID-19 vaccine (dated by TCRdb to about 2021). Regarding the research as a whole: AZD1222 recipients whose second dose came at about 4 weeks and those whose second dose came at about 12 weeks were combined into one group, since spike-specific TCR depth and breadth did not differ between the two schedules. A total of approximately 230 trial participants underwent TCR sequencing, of whom 207 received two doses of AZD1222 and about 25 received two doses of the MenACWY control vaccine. Trial participants were enrolled by age into 18-55, 56-69 and 70-plus year subgroups, with around 140, 26 and 57 TCR-sequenced participants respectively. On the study overall, not on this receptor specifically: Participants were mostly white British, with more females than males. The authors suggested clonal diversity may have been underestimated. After two AZD1222 doses, spike-specific TCR breadth and depth were significantly higher than at day 0 and than in MenACWY recipients. Reportedly, close to half of the unique spike-specific TCRs recognized epitopes lying outside the regions that are mutated in the B.1.351 and B.1.1.7 variants. No day 14 peak-response samples were available, so repertoires were characterized only after the peak T cell response. The 56-69-year group was small, and its depth increase did not reach significance, likely because of low power. Conclusions about previously exposed vaccinees were limited because only six AZD1222 recipients were SARS-CoV-2 seropositive at baseline. CD4 TCRs associated with the vaccine covered the entire spike protein, and the dominant responses were in regions 160-218 and 743-854.

For this clone: The antigen it binds to is not known. Base quality data are lacking; no much larger clone is found one base away.

The intended sense of this specimen's time point label: baseline before first vaccination. The vaccinee samples were drawn from two UK trials, COV001 and COV002, one of which was a single-blind randomized controlled phase 2/3 trial testing AZD1222 (ChAdOx1 nCoV-19) in healthy adults. For TCRbeta chain sequencing, PBMC samples were collected from trial participants at day 0 and at day 28 after the second dose. The CDR3 regions of human TCRbeta chains were analyzed by immunosequencing. The paper's processing steps were these. TCRs in the repertoires were matched against a reference library of SARS-CoV-2-specific TCRs that had been generated with the MIRA antigen-specificity platform. Breadth was defined as the fraction of unique TCRs that were SARS-CoV-2-associated. Depth was defined as the fraction of total T cells that were SARS-CoV-2-associated. Using the MIRA data, each spike-specific TCR was mapped to the spike region that the TCR reacts to and placed in a CD4 or CD8 class. Log10-transformed breadth and depth values were compared by one-way ANOVA with Sidak's multiple comparisons tests. Entries here come from immuneACCESS through TCRdb and include only in-frame sequences with V and J called. Some clones fail to appear in such tables; in the studies checked, an unresolved V gene covers under half of the shortfall, and the cause of the remainder is unknown. Clone size and V and J calls were adopted from that table, with D and trimming inferred from the DNA. This sample comprises around 100,000 clones, around 86% of them detected only once. The ten largest clonotypes hold about 5% of the sample.

Per the germline V gene (reference sequence), LNHDA is the CDR1 and SQIVND is the CDR2. The CDR3 contains 15 residues, cysteine and phenylalanine counted. Of all the DNA, just the CDR3 is kept, 45 bases in frame from base 1. V gives up 5 bases and J gives up 3 bases, and the segment between their germline ends measures 11 bases. The V gene is TRBV19 and the J gene is TRBJ2-6, and possibly TRBD1, on 6 matching bases. The sequence was collected from an adult in good health. The sequenced sample was peripheral blood, obtained on day 0 of AZD1222 vaccination. The DNA sequence is TGTGCCAGTAGTGCCTACAGGGTTGGGGCCAACGTCCTGACTTTC. This codes for CASSAYRVGANVLTF.